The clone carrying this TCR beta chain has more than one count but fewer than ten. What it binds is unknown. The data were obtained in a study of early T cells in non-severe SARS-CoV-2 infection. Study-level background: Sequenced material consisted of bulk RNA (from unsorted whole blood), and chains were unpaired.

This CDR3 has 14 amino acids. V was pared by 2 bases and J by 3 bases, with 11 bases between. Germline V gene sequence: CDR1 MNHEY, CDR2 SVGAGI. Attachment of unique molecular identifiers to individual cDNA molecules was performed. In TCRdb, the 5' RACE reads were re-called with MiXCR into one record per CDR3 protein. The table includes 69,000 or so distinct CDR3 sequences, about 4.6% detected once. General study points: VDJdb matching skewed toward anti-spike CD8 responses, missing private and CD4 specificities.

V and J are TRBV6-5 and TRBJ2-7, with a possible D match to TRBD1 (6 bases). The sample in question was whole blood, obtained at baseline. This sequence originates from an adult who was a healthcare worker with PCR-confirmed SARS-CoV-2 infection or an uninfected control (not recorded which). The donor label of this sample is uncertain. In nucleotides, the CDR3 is TGTGCCAGCAGTTACCGGGACACAGGCTACGAGCAGTACTTC. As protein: CASSYRDTGYEQYF.